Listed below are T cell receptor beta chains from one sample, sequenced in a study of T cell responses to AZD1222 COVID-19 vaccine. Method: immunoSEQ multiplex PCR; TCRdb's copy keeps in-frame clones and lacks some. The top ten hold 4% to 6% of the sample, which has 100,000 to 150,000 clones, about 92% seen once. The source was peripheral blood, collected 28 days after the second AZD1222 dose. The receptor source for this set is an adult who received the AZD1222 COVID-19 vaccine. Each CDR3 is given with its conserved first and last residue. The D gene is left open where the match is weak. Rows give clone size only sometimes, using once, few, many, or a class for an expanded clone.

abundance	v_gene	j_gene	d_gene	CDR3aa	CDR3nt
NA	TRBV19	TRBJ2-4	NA	CASSIEGTTKNIQYF	TGTGCCAGTAGTATAGAGGGGACGACCAAAAACATTCAGTACTTC
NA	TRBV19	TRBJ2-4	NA	CASSLGIQNIQYF	TGTGCCAGTAGTTTGGGTATCCAAAACATTCAGTACTTC
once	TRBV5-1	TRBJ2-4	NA	CASSLGGGANIQYF	TGCGCCAGCAGCTTGGGCGGGGGCGCGAACATTCAGTACTTC
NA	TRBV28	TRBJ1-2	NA	CASRSPLTNYGYTF	TGTGCCAGTAGAAGTCCCCTTACTAACTATGGCTACACTTTC
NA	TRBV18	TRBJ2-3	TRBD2	CASSPPPAGGSTDTQYF	TGTGCCAGCTCACCACCCCCGGCGGGAGGGAGCACAGATACGCAGTATTTT
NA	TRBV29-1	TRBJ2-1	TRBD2	CSVGLAGGNEQFF	TGCAGCGTTGGGCTAGCGGGAGGAAATGAGCAGTTCTTC
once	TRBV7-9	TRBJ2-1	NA	CASSLTATVNNEQFF	TGTGCCAGCAGCCTAACCGCGACAGTTAACAATGAGCAGTTCTTC
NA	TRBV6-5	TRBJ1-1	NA	CASSYGGVNTEAFF	TGTGCCAGCAGTTACGGGGGCGTGAACACTGAAGCTTTCTTT
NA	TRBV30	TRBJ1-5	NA	CAWRAPDGNQPQHF	TGTGCCTGGAGAGCCCCGGACGGCAATCAGCCCCAGCATTTT
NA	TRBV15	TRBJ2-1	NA	CATSRDIVSGEQFF	TGTGCCACCAGCAGAGATATCGTAAGCGGCGAGCAGTTCTTC
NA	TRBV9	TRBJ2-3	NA	CASSEGGSPLDTQYF	TGTGCCAGCAGCGAGGGGGGGTCCCCCCTAGATACGCAGTATTTT
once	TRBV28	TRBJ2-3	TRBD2	CASRRTSGSISTDTQYF	TGTGCCAGCAGGCGGACTAGCGGATCTATTAGCACAGATACGCAGTATTTT
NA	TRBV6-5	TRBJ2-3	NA	CASSYDRTSDTQYF	TGTGCCAGCAGTTACGACAGAACTTCAGATACGCAGTATTTT
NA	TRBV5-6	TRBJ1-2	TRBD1	CASSPQGGDYGYTF	TGTGCCAGCAGCCCACAGGGGGGTGACTATGGCTACACCTTC
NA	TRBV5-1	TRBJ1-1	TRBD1	CASRTGQGIGMNTEAFF	TGCGCCAGCAGGACCGGACAGGGAATAGGGATGAACACTGAAGCTTTCTTT
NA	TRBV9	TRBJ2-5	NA	CASYGEGGALETQYF	TGTGCCAGTTATGGAGAAGGGGGGGCCTTGGAGACCCAGTACTTC
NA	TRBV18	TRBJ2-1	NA	CASSPDRGAYNEQFF	TGTGCCAGCTCTCCCGACCGTGGCGCGTACAATGAGCAGTTCTTC
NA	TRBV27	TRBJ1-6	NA	CASSLSALRPLHF	TGTGCCAGCAGTTTATCCGCCCTTAGACCCCTCCACTTT
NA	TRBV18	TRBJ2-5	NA	CASSRPPYETQYF	TGTGCCAGCTCGCGCCCACCTTATGAGACCCAGTACTTC
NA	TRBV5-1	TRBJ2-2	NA	CASSGGQNTGELFF	TGCGCCAGCAGCGGGGGCCAGAACACCGGGGAGCTGTTTTTT
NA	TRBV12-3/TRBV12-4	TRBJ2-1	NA	CASSPWPPVEQFF	TGTGCCAGCAGTCCTTGGCCCCCAGTTGAGCAGTTCTTC
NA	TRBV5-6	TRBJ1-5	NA	CASSFSFGQPQHF	TGTGCCAGCAGCTTTTCTTTCGGACAGCCCCAGCATTTT
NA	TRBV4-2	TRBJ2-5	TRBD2	CASSQDLDSGRIQETQYF	TGTGCCAGCAGCCAAGATCTTGATAGCGGGAGGATCCAAGAGACCCAGTACTTC
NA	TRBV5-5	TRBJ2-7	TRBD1	CASSLWTGSVTTLYEQYF	TGTGCCAGCAGCTTGTGGACAGGGAGTGTTACGACCCTCTACGAGCAGTACTTC